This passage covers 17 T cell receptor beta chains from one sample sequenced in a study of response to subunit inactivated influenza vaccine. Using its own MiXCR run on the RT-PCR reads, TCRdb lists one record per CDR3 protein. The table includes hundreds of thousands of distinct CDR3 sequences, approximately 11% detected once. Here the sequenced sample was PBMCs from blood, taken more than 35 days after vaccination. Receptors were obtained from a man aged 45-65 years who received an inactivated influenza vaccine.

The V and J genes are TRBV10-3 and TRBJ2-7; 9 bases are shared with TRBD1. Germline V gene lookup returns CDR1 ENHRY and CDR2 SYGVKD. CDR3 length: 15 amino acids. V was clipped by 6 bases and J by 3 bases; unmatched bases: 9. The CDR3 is CAIRPGGTGNYEQYF. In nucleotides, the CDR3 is TGTGCCATCAGACCTGGGGGGACAGGGAACTACGAGCAGTACTTC.

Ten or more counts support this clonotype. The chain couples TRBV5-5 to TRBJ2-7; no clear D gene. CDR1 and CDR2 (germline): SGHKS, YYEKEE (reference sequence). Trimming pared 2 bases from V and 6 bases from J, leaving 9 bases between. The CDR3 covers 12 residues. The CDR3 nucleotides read TGTGCCAGCAGCTTAGACCTCGGCGAGCAGTACTTC. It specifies CASSLDLGEQYF.

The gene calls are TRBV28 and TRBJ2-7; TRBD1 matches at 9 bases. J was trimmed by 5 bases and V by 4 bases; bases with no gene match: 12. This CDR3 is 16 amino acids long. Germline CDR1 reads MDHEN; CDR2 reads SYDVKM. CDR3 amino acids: CASSSTPGTGSHEQYF. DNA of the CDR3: TGTGCCAGCAGTTCGACTCCCGGGACAGGGTCACACGAGCAGTACTTC.

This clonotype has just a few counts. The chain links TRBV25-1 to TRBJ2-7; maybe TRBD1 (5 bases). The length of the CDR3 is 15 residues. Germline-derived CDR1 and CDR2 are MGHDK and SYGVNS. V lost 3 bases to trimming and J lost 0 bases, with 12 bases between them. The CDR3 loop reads CASSDPRVGSYEQYF. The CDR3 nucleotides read TGTGCCAGCAGTGACCCCAGGGTCGGCTCCTACGAGCAGTACTTC.

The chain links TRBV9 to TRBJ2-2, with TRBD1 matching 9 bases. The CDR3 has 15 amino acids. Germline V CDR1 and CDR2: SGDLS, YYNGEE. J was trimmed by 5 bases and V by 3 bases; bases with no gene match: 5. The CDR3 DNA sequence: TGTGCCAGCAGCGCATGGACAGGGGATACCGGGGAGCTGTTTTTT. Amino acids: CASSAWTGDTGELFF. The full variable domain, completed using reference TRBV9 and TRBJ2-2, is DSGVTQTPKHLITATGQRVTLRCSPRSGDLSVYWYQQSLDQGLQFLIQYYNGEERAKGNILERFSAQQFPDLHSELNLSSLELGDSALYFCASSAWTGDTGELFFGEGSRLTVL.

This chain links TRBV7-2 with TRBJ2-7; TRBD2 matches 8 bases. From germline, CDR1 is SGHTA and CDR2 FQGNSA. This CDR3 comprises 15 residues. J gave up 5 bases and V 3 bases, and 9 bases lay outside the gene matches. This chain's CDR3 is CASSFPGGAVNEQYF. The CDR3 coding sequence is TGTGCCAGCAGCTTCCCCGGGGGGGCCGTCAACGAGCAGTACTTC. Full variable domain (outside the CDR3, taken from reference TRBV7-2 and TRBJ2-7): GAGVSQSPSNKVTEKGKDVELRCDPISGHTALYWYRQSLGQGLEFLIYFQGNSAPDKSGLPSDRFSAERTGGSVSTLTIQRTQQEDSAVYLCASSFPGGAVNEQYFGPGTRLTVT.

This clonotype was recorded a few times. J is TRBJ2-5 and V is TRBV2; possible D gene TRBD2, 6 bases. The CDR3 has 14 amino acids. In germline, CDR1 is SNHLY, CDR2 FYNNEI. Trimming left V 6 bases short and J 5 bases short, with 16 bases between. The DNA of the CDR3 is TGTGCCAGCAGGGAACGGCGGGGTGAGGAGACCCAGTACTTC. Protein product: CASRERRGEETQYF.

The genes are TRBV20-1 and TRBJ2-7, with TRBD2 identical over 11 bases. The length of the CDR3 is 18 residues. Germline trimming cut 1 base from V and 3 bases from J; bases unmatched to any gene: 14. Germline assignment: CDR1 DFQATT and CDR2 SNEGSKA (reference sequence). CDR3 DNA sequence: TGCAGTGCTAGAGTAAGGCCCAGACTAGCGGGACACAACTACGAGCAGTACTTC. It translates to CSARVRPRLAGHNYEQYF.

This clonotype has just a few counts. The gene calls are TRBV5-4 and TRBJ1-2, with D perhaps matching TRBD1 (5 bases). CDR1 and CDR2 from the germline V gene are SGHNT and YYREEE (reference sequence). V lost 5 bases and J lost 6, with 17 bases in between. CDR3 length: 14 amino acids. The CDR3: CASSIFQGADGYTF. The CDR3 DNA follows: TGTGCCAGCAGTATATTCCAAGGGGCCGATGGCTACACCTTC.

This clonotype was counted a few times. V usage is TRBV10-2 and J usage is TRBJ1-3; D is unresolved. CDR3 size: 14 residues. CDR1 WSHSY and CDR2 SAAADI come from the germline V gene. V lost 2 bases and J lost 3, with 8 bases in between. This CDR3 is CASSEMASGNTIYF. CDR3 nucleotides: TGCGCCAGCAGTGAGATGGCCAGTGGAAACACCATATATTTT.

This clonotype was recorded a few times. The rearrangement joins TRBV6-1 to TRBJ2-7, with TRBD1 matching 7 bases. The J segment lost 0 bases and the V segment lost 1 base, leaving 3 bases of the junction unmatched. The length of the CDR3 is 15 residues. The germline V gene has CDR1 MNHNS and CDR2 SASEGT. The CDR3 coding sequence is TGTGCCAGCAGTGAAGAGGGGGCCTACTCCTACGAGCAGTACTTC. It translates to CASSEEGAYSYEQYF.

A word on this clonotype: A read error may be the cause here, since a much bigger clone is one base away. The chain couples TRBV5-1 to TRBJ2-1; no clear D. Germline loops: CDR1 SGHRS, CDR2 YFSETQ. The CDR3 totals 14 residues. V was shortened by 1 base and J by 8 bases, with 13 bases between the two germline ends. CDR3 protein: CASSLRARGHEQFF. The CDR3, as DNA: TGCGCCAGCAGCTTGAGGGCGCGCGGTCATGAGCAGTTCTTC.

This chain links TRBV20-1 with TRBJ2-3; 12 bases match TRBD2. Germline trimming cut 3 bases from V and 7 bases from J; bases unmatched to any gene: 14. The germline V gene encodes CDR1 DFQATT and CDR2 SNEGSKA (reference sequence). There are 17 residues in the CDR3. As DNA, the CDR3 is TGCAGTGCTAGTCGCCCGGGGGCTAGCGGGAGGGCCAATACGCAGTATTTT. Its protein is CSASRPGASGRANTQYF.

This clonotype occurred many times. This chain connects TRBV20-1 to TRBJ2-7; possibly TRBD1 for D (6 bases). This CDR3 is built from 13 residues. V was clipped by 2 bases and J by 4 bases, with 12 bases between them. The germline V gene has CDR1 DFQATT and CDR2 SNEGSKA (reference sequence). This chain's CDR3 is CSARPGQKYEQYF. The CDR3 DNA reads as TGCAGTGCTAGACCGGGACAAAAGTACGAGCAGTACTTC.

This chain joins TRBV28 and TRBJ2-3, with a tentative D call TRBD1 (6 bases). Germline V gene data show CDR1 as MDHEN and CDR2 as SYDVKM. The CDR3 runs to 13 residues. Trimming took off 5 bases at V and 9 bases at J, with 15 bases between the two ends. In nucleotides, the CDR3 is TGTGCCAGCAGTCCCCCACCACAGGGAACGCAGTATTTT. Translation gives CASSPPPQGTQYF.

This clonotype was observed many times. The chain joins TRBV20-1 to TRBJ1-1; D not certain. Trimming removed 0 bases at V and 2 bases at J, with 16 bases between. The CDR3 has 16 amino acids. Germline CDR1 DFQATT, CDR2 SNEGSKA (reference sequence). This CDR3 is CSARDPRGSLNTEAFF. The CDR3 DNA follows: TGCAGTGCTAGAGATCCTCGGGGTTCCCTCAACACTGAAGCTTTCTTT.

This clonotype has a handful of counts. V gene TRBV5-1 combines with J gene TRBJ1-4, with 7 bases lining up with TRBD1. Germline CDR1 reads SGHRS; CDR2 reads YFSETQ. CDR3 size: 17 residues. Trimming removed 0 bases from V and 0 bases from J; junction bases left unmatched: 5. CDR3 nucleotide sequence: TGCGCCAGCAGCTTGGCGGGACAGCGAACAACTAATGAAAAACTGTTTTTT. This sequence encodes CASSLAGQRTTNEKLFF. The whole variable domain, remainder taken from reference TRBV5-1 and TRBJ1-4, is KAGVTQTPRYLIKTRGQQVTLSCSPISGHRSVSWYQQTPGQGLQFLFEYFSETQRNKGNFPGRFSGRQFSNSRSEMNVSTLELGDSALYLCASSLAGQRTTNEKLFFGSGTQLSVL.